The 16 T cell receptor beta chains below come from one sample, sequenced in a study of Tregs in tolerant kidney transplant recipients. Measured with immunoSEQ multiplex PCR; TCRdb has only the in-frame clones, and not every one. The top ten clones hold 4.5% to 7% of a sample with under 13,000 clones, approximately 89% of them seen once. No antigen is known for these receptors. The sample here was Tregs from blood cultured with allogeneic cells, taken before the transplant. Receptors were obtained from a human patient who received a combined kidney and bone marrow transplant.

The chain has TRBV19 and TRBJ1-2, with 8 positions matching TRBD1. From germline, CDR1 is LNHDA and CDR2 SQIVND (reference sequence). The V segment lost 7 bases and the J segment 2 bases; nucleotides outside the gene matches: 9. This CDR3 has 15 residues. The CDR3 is CASKGRGLPNYGYTF. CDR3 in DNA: TGTGCCAGTAAGGGCAGGGGGCTCCCGAACTATGGCTACACCTTC. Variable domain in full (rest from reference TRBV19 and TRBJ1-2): DGGITQSPKYLFRKEGQNVTLSCEQNLNHDAMYWYRQDPGQGLRLIYYSQIVNDFQKGDIAEGYSVSREKKESFPLTVTSAQKNPTAFYLCASKGRGLPNYGYTFGSGTRLTVV.

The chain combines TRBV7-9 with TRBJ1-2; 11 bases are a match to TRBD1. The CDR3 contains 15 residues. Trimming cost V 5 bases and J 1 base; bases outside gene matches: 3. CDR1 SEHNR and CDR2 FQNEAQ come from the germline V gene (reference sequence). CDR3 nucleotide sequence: TGTGCCAGCAGCCGGGGACAGGGGGTTAACTATGGCTACACCTTC. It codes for CASSRGQGVNYGYTF.

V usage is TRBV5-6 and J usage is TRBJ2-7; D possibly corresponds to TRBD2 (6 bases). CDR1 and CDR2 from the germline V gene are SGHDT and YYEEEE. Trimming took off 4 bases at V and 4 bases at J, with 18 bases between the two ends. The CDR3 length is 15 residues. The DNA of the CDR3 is TGTGCCAGCAGCGATCACTACGGGGGTAAATACGAGCAGTACTTC. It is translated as CASSDHYGGKYEQYF.

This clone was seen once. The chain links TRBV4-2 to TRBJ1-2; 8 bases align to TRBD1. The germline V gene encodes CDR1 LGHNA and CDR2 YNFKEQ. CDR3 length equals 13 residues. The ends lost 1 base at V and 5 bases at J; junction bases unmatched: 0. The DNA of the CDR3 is TGTGCCAGCAGCCAAGGACAGGGGTATGGCTACACCTTC. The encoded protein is CASSQGQGYGYTF.

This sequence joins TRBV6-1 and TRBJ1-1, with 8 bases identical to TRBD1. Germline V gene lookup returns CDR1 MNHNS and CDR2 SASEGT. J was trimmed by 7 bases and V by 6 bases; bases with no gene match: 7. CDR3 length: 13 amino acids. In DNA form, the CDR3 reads TGTGCCAGCAGCAGAGGACAGGGCTATGAAGCTTTCTTT. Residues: CASSRGQGYEAFF.

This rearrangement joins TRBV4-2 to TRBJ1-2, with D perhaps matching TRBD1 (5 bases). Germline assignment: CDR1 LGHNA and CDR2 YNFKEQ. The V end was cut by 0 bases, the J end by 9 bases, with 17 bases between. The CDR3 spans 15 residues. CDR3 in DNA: TGTGCCAGCAGCCAAGAGATTGCAGGGCCATTTAGCTACACCTTC. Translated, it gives CASSQEIAGPFSYTF.

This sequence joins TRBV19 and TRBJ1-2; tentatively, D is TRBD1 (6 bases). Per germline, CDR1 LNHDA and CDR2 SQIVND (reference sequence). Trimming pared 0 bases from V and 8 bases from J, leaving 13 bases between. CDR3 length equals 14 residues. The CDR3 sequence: CASSIDSAQGGYTF. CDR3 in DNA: TGTGCCAGTAGTATAGATTCGGCCCAGGGGGGCTACACCTTC. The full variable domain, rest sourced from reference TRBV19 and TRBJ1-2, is DGGITQSPKYLFRKEGQNVTLSCEQNLNHDAMYWYRQDPGQGLRLIYYSQIVNDFQKGDIAEGYSVSREKKESFPLTVTSAQKNPTAFYLCASSIDSAQGGYTFGSGTRLTVV.

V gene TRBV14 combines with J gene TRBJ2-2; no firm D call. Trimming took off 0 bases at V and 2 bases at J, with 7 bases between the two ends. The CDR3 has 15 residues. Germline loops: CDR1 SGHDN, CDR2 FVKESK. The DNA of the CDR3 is TGTGCCAGCAGCCAAGATTGGCTTAACACCGGGGAGCTGTTTTTT. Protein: CASSQDWLNTGELFF.

CDR3 residues: CASSSYGTGLFF. CDR3 sequence (DNA): TGTGCCAGCAGCTCCTACGGGACAGGGCTGTTTTTT. V usage is TRBV27 and J usage is TRBJ1-4, with 9 nucleotides matching TRBD1. The CDR3 loop spans 12 amino acids. V shed 6 bases, J shed 14 bases, and the junction held 7 bases outside the gene matches. Germline V gene data show CDR1 as MNHEY and CDR2 as SMNVEV (reference sequence).

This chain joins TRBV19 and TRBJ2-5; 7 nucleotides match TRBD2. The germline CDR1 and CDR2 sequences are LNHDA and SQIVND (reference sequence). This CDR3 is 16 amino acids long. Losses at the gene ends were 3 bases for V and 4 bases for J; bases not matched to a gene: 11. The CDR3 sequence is CASSISPPSGGETQYF. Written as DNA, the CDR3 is TGTGCCAGTAGTATTTCCCCTCCCTCGGGGGGAGAGACCCAGTACTTC. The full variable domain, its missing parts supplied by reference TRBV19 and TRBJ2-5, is DGGITQSPKYLFRKEGQNVTLSCEQNLNHDAMYWYRQDPGQGLRLIYYSQIVNDFQKGDIAEGYSVSREKKESFPLTVTSAQKNPTAFYLCASSISPPSGGETQYFGPGTRLLVL.

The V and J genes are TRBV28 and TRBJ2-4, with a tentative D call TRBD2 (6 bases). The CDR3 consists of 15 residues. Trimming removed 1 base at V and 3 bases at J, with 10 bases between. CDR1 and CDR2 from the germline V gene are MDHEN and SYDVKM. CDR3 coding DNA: TGTGCCAGCAGTTTATATGGGCGGGGCAAAAACATTCAGTACTTC. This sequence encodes CASSLYGRGKNIQYF.

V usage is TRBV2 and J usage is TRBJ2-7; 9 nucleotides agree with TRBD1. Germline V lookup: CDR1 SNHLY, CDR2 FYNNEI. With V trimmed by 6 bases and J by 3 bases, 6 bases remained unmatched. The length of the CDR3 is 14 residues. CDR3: CASRPGQGNYEQYF. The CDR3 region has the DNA TGTGCCAGCAGGCCGGGACAGGGTAACTACGAGCAGTACTTC.

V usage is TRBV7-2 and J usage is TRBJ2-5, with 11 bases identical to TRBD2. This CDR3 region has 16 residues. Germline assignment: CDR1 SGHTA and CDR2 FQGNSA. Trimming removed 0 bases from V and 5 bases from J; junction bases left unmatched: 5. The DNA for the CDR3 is TGTGCCAGCAGCTTAGCATTAGCGGGAGGGCTTGAGACCCAGTACTTC. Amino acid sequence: CASSLALAGGLETQYF.

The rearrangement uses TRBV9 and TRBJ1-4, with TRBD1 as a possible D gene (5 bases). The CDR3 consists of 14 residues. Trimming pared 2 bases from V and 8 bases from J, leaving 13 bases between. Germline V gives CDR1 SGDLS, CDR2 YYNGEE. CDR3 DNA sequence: TGTGCCAGCAGCGTTCAGGGCGGAGGAGAAAAACTGTTTTTT. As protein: CASSVQGGGEKLFF.

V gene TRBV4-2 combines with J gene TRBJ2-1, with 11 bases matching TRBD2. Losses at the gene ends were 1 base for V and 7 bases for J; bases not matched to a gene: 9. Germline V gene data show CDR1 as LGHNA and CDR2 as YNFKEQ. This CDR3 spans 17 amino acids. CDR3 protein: CASSQAPSGRLRNEQFF. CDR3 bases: TGTGCCAGCAGCCAAGCGCCTAGCGGGAGGCTTAGAAATGAGCAGTTCTTC.

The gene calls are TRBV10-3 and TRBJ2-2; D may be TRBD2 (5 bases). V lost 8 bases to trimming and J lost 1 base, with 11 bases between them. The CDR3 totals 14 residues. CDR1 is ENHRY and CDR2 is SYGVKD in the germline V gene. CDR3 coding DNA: TGTGCCATCGGAGCGGAACTGAACACCGGGGAGCTGTTTTTT. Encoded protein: CAIGAELNTGELFF.